These 9 T cell receptor beta chains originate from one sample sequenced in a study of CD8+ T cells in alopecia areata. Stated treatment: oral pan-JAK inhibitor, 5-10 mg twice daily. Extraction and reverse transcription of RNA yielded cDNA as the sequencing template. Assay: immunoSEQ multiplex PCR; the TCRdb copy retains only in-frame clones and omits some. Of under 150,000 clones in the sample, 53% are singletons; the top ten hold 0.46%. The specimen was CD4+ T cells sorted from blood, collected at week 4, from a patient treated with tofacitinib. These receptors were obtained from a human donor with alopecia areata.

This chain uses TRBV5-8 with TRBJ1-6, with no clear D. Deletions cut 6 bases from V and 0 bases from J, with 16 bases between. This CDR3 region has 17 residues. Germline V gene sequence: CDR1 SGHTS, CDR2 YDEGEE. The CDR3 sequence: CASMPRYSSSYNSPLHF. The CDR3, as DNA: TGTGCCAGCATGCCCCGGTACTCGAGCTCCTATAATTCACCCCTCCACTTT.

CDR3 amino acids: CSVEDPGQKNTEAFF. DNA of the CDR3: TGCAGCGTTGAAGATCCGGGACAGAAGAACACTGAAGCTTTCTTT. This chain joins TRBV29-1 and TRBJ1-1; TRBD1 agrees at 7 bases. The trim removed 0 bases at V and 1 base at J, leaving 5 bases unmatched. This CDR3 contains 15 residues. CDR1 and CDR2 (germline): SQVTM, ANQGSEA.

The chain has TRBV7-2 and TRBJ2-1, with TRBD1 as a possible D gene (6 bases). With 0 bases removed from V and 2 bases from J, the gap between germline ends came to 8 bases. Germline V gene lookup returns CDR1 SGHTA and CDR2 FQGNSA. The CDR3 is 15 residues long. Here the CDR3 DNA reads TGTGCCAGCAGCTTAGCTAGGACAGCCTACAATGAGCAGTTCTTC. It translates to CASSLARTAYNEQFF.

J is TRBJ1-2 and V is TRBV5-1; 9 positions agree with TRBD1. The V gene's germline CDR1 is SGHRS and CDR2 YFSETQ. Trimming cost V 4 bases and J 4 bases; bases outside gene matches: 8. This CDR3 contains 15 residues. The CDR3 bases are TGCGCCAGCAGCCCAGGACAGGGGCCCGGCTATGGCTACACCTTC. Protein: CASSPGQGPGYGYTF.

CDR3 coding DNA: TGTGCCAGCAGCTTTGCCAGGAAAGACTATGGCTACACCTTC. This codes for CASSFARKDYGYTF. The rearrangement links TRBV13 to TRBJ1-2; D not certain. V lost 3 bases, J lost 3 bases, and 11 bases lay in between. CDR3 length equals 14 residues. Germline lookup yields CDR1 PRHDT and CDR2 FYEKMQ (reference sequence).

The V call is TRBV6-5, the J call TRBJ2-1; tentatively, D is TRBD1 or TRBD2 (5 bases each). V was cut by 6 bases and J by 1 base, with 13 bases left in between. The CDR3 runs to 15 residues. Germline CDR1 MNHEY, CDR2 SVGAGI. The CDR3 DNA is TGTGCCAGCAGCTCCGGGACGGGTTCCTACAATGAGCAGTTCTTC. Translation gives CASSSGTGSYNEQFF.

The chain joins TRBV27 to TRBJ1-2; D gene ambiguous. The CDR3 covers 13 residues. Per the germline V gene, CDR1 is MNHEY and CDR2 is SMNVEV (reference sequence). Trimming removed 5 bases from V and 5 bases from J, with 12 bases in between. For the CDR3, the DNA is TGTGCCAGCAGTCCGATATGGTCGTATGGCTACACCTTC. Encoded protein: CASSPIWSYGYTF.

This chain connects TRBV9 to TRBJ2-7; D may correspond to TRBD1 or TRBD2 (5 bases each). The ends were cut back, 0 bases at V and 6 bases at J, with 13 bases in the middle. Germline-derived CDR1 and CDR2 are SGDLS and YYNGEE. The CDR3 consists of 14 residues. The CDR3 spells CASSVGGREGEQYF. CDR3 sequence (DNA): TGTGCCAGCAGCGTAGGGGGCCGGGAAGGCGAGCAGTACTTC.

This clone was recorded a few times. The J gene is TRBJ1-3, the V gene TRBV27; 9 positions agree with TRBD1. Germline CDR1 and CDR2: MNHEY and SMNVEV (reference sequence). The V segment lost 6 bases and the J segment 0 bases; nucleotides outside the gene matches: 3. The CDR3 extends over 15 amino acids. CDR3 bases: TGTGCCAGCAGCAGACAGGGGGGCTCTGGAAACACCATATATTTT. This gives the protein CASSRQGGSGNTIYF.